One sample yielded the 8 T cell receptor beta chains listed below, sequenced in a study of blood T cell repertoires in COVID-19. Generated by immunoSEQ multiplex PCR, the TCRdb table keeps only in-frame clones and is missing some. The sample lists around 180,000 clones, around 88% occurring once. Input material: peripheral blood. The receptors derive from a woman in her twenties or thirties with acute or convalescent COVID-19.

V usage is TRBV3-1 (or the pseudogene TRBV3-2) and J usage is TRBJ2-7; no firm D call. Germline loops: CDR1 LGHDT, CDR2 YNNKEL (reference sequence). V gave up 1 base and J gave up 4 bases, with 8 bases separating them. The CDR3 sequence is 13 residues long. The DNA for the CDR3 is TGTGCCAGCAGCCAAGGGTTCGGGTACGAGCAGTACTTC. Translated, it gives CASSQGFGYEQYF.

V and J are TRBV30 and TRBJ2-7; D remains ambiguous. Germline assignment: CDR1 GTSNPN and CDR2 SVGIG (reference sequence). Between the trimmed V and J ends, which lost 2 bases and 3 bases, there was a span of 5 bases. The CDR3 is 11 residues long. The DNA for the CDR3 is TGTGCCTGGAGTACTTACTACGAGCAGTACTTC. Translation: CAWSTYYEQYF.

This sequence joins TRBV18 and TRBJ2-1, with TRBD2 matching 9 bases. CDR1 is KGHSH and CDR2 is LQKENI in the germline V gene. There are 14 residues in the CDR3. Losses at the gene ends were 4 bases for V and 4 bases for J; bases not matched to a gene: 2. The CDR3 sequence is CASSQTSGYNEQFF. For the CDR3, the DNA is TGTGCCAGCTCACAGACTAGCGGATACAATGAGCAGTTCTTC.

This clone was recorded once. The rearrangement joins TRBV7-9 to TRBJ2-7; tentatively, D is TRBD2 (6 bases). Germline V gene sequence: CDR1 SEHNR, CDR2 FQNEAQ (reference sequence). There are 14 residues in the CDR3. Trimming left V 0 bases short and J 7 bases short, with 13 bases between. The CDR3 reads CASSLAGGSEEQYF. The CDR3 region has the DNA TGTGCCAGCAGCTTAGCGGGGGGATCGGAGGAGCAGTACTTC.

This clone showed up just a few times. The CDR3 DNA reads as TGTGCCTGGAGCCCGACAGGCAATCAGCCCCAGCATTTT. Residues: CAWSPTGNQPQHF. This chain links TRBV30 with TRBJ1-5; D may be TRBD1 (5 bases). V gave up 3 bases and J gave up 2 bases, with 8 bases separating them. The CDR3 is 13 residues long. Germline lookup yields CDR1 GTSNPN and CDR2 SVGIG (reference sequence). Drawing the rest from reference TRBV30 and TRBJ1-5, the complete variable domain is SQTIHQWPATLVQPVGSPLSLECTVEGTSNPNLYWYRQAAGRGLQLLFYSVGIGQISSEVPQNLSASRPQDRQFILSSKKLLLSDSGFYLCAWSPTGNQPQHFGDGTRLSIL.

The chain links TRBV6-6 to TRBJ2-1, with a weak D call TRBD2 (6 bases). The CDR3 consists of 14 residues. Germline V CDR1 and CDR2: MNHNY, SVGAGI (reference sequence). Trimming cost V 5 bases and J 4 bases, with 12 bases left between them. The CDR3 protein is CASSPGDFYNEQFF. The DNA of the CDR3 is TGTGCCAGCAGTCCCGGGGACTTTTACAATGAGCAGTTCTTC.

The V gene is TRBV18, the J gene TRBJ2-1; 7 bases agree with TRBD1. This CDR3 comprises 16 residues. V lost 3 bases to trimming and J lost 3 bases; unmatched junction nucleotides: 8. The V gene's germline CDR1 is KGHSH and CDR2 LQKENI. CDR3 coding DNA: TGTGCCAGCTCACCCCGACAGGGTATCCACTACAATGAGCAGTTCTTC. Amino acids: CASSPRQGIHYNEQFF.

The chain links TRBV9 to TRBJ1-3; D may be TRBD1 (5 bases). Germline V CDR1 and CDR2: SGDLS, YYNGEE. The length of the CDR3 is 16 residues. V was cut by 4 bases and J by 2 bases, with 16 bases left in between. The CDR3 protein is CASSPTDRSAGNTIYF. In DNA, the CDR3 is TGTGCCAGCAGCCCGACAGACCGATCCGCTGGAAACACCATATATTTT. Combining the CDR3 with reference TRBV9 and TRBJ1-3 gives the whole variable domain DSGVTQTPKHLITATGQRVTLRCSPRSGDLSVYWYQQSLDQGLQFLIQYYNGEERAKGNILERFSAQQFPDLHSELNLSSLELGDSALYFCASSPTDRSAGNTIYFGEGSWLTVV.